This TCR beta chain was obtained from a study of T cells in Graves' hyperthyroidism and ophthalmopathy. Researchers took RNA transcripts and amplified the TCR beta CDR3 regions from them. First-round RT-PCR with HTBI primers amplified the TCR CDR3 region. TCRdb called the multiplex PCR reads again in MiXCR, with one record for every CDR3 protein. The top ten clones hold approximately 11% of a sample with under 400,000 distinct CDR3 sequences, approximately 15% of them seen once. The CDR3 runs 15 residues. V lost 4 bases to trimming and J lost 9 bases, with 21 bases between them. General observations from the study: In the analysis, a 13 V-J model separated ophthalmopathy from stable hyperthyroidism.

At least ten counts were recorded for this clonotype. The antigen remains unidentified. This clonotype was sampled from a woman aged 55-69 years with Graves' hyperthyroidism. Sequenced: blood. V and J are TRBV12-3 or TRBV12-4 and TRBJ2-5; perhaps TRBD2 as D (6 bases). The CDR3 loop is CASSWFGSATSAQYF. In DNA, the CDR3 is TGTGCCAGCAGTTGGTTCGGGAGCGCCACGTCGGCCCAGTACTTC.